What follows are 15 T cell receptor beta chains derived from one specimen sequenced in a study of blood T cell repertoires in COVID-19. Produced via immunoSEQ multiplex PCR; TCRdb's table is partial and in-frame only. This sample has roughly 200,000 clones, with 84% found just once. What was sequenced was peripheral blood. These receptors all come from an elderly woman with active or convalescent COVID-19.

The V and J genes are TRBV11-2 and TRBJ1-5, with D hard to call. CDR1 SGHAT and CDR2 FQNNGV come from the germline V gene. The length of the CDR3 is 13 residues. Trimming shortened V by 2 bases and J by 6 bases, and 8 bases separated the two germline ends. CDR3 residues: CASSLTPGQPQHF. The CDR3 DNA sequence: TGTGCCAGCAGCTTAACTCCAGGTCAGCCCCAGCATTTT.

CDR3 nucleotides: TGCGCCAGCAGCCCCGAGTCCCGGTATGAGCAGTTCTTC. Translating it yields CASSPESRYEQFF. V usage is TRBV5-1 and J usage is TRBJ2-1; D uncertain. Trimming took 4 bases from V and 8 from J, leaving 13 bases between them. The CDR3 contains 13 residues. Germline V gives CDR1 SGHRS, CDR2 YFSETQ.

V and J are TRBV6-5 and TRBJ1-2, with 7 bases that match TRBD1. The CDR3 sequence is 15 residues long. CDR1 and CDR2 from the germline V gene are MNHEY and SVGAGI. V lost 2 bases, J lost 4 bases, and 7 bases stayed unmatched. DNA for the CDR3: TGTGCCAGCAGTTACCGCTTGGACAGGAGCTATGGCTACACCTTC. Amino acid sequence: CASSYRLDRSYGYTF.

The chain uses TRBV4-2 and TRBJ2-7; 9 bases line up with TRBD2. This CDR3 has 15 amino acids. CDR1 and CDR2 (germline): LGHNA, YNFKEQ. After removal of 1 base from V and 2 bases from J, the junction contained 3 bases not matched to a gene. The CDR3 reads CASSQATSGPYEQYF. CDR3 nucleotides: TGTGCCAGCAGCCAAGCGACTAGCGGACCCTACGAGCAGTACTTC.

J is TRBJ2-2 and V is TRBV3-1 (or the pseudogene TRBV3-2); 8 nucleotides agree with TRBD2. Germline CDR1 reads LGHDT; CDR2 reads YNNKEL (reference sequence). J was trimmed by 4 bases and V by 0 bases; bases with no gene match: 13. The CDR3 totals 19 residues. CDR3 sequence: CASSQDKGAGVSRTGELFF. The DNA for the CDR3 is TGTGCCAGCAGCCAAGATAAGGGAGCGGGAGTAAGTCGCACCGGGGAGCTGTTTTTT.

V and J are TRBV4-2 and TRBJ2-5, with D possibly matching TRBD1 (8 bases). Looked up from germline, CDR1 is LGHNA and CDR2 is YNFKEQ. This CDR3 contains 17 residues. V shed 3 bases and J shed 1 base, with 18 bases lying between them. The CDR3 sequence is CASSHLPQGGGQETQYF. The CDR3 bases are TGTGCCAGCAGCCACCTCCCACAGGGGGGGGGCCAAGAGACCCAGTACTTC.

The chain links TRBV5-4 to TRBJ2-5; 7 positions agree with TRBD1. The CDR3 spans 14 residues. V gave up 8 bases and J gave up 5 bases; unmatched junction bases: 12. Germline CDR1 is SGHNT and CDR2 is YYREEE (reference sequence). CDR3 DNA sequence: TGTGCCAGTAACAGGGGAACTAGTCTGGAGACCCAGTACTTC. Protein product: CASNRGTSLETQYF. The full variable domain, completed using reference TRBV5-4 and TRBJ2-5, is ETGVTQSPTHLIKTRGQQVTLRCSSQSGHNTVSWYQQALGQGPQFIFQYYREEENGRGNFPPRFSGLQFPNYSSELNVNALELDDSALYLCASNRGTSLETQYFGPGTRLLVL.

This clone turned up a few times. V and J are TRBV5-4 and TRBJ2-7; a possible D gene is TRBD2 (6 bases). Trimming stripped 4 bases from V and 2 bases from J, with 16 bases between. The CDR3 is 15 residues long. CDR1 is SGHNT and CDR2 is YYREEE in the germline V gene (reference sequence). CDR3 sequence (DNA): TGTGCCAGCAGCCCTACCGGGACTCATCCCTACGAGCAGTACTTC. Translated, it gives CASSPTGTHPYEQYF.

The chain combines TRBV9 with TRBJ2-7; the match to TRBD2 covers 14 bases. V dropped 0 bases and J dropped 4; count of bases not matched to a gene: 3. The CDR3 is made up of 16 amino acids. CDR1 is SGDLS, CDR2 YYNGEE, per germline. The CDR3: CASSVGGTSGSYEQYF. The CDR3 bases are TGTGCCAGCAGCGTAGGTGGGACTAGCGGGAGTTACGAGCAGTACTTC.

The rearrangement uses TRBV7-9 and TRBJ1-2, with D unresolved. The V end lost 1 base, the J end lost 3 bases, and 6 bases lay between the germline ends. CDR1 is SEHNR and CDR2 is FQNEAQ in the germline V gene (reference sequence). The CDR3 extends over 13 amino acids. Here the CDR3 reads CASSLDNHYGYTF. CDR3 sequence (DNA): TGTGCCAGCAGCTTAGACAACCACTATGGCTACACCTTC.

This clone appeared a single time. The chain couples TRBV4-1 to TRBJ1-3; 9 bases fit TRBD1. Germline V gene sequence: CDR1 MGHRA, CDR2 YSYEKL. Losses at the gene ends were 0 bases for V and 4 bases for J; bases not matched to a gene: 13. CDR3 size: 19 residues. The CDR3 spells CASSQDAPQTGGEGNTIYF. The CDR3 region has the DNA TGCGCCAGCAGCCAAGATGCGCCCCAAACAGGGGGCGAAGGAAACACCATATATTTT.

The rearrangement links TRBV5-4 to TRBJ2-7; 10 bases are a match to TRBD2. The CDR3 covers 14 residues. From germline, CDR1 is SGHNT and CDR2 YYREEE (reference sequence). The trim removed 4 bases at V and 2 bases at J, leaving 3 bases unmatched. CDR3 protein: CASSSGGEAYEQYF. CDR3 DNA sequence: TGTGCCAGCAGCAGCGGGGGGGAGGCCTACGAGCAGTACTTC.

The chain joins TRBV5-1 to TRBJ2-1, with D tentatively TRBD2 (6 bases). The V gene's germline CDR1 is SGHRS and CDR2 YFSETQ. The germline V and J ends were trimmed by 0 bases and 2 bases, with 12 bases remaining between them. The CDR3 is 16 residues long. This CDR3 reads CASSLAPGVTYNEQFF. The CDR3 DNA follows: TGCGCCAGCAGCTTGGCTCCGGGAGTAACCTACAATGAGCAGTTCTTC.

This clone was seen more than once but under ten times. The chain uses TRBV29-1 and TRBJ2-7, with 7 bases fitting TRBD2. In germline, CDR1 is SQVTM, CDR2 ANQGSEA. V shed 0 bases and J 3 bases; nucleotides not matched to a gene: 8. The CDR3 covers 15 residues. The CDR3 nucleotides are TGCAGCGTTGAAGAATTTGGCGGGAGAGACTACGAGCAGTACTTC. Its protein product is CSVEEFGGRDYEQYF.

J is TRBJ1-1 and V is TRBV5-1, with TRBD1 matching over 8 bases. The CDR3 sequence is 15 residues long. Per germline, CDR1 SGHRS and CDR2 YFSETQ. Trimming cost V 4 bases and J 7 bases; bases outside gene matches: 12. CDR3 bases: TGCGCCAGCAGCCAGGAGACAGGGGTCCTGGGTGAAGCTTTCTTT. This codes for CASSQETGVLGEAFF. Full variable domain (outside the CDR3, taken from reference TRBV5-1 and TRBJ1-1): KAGVTQTPRYLIKTRGQQVTLSCSPISGHRSVSWYQQTPGQGLQFLFEYFSETQRNKGNFPGRFSGRQFSNSRSEMNVSTLELGDSALYLCASSQETGVLGEAFFGQGTRLTVV.